This T cell receptor beta chain is from a study of radiation and T cells in renal cell carcinoma (dated by TCRdb to 2018 to 2021). Describing the broader study: The samples were obtained from a clinical trial, where primary renal cell carcinomas were treated with 15 Gy stereotactic body radiation therapy and then removed by nephrectomy 4 weeks afterward. A total of 50 to 60 samples underwent TCR beta sequencing, made up of approximately 26 tumors and some 27 peripheral blood samples. A total of 4,016,671 unique CDR3 nucleotide sequences, encoding some 2,700,000 unique CDR3 amino acid sequences, were found across all 50 or so samples. What the authors observed across the whole study: Because pretreatment tumor biopsies were not available, the baseline intratumoral presence of clonotypes could not be determined. An increase in top tumor clonotypes in blood was observed from baseline to 2 weeks post-radiation, followed by contraction by 4 weeks, which was taken to suggest transient expansion of tumor-resident clones. Because the trial had a single-armed design, the trial could not examine how radiation dose or scheduling affected the TCR repertoire. Dynamics of the blood repertoire were not tracked past 4 weeks after treatment.

The sample's time point label, decoded: baseline pretreatment blood. The treatment or condition label, as the study defines it: 15 Gy SBRT to primary tumor, nephrectomy 4 weeks later. To follow tumor-enriched clonotypes, peripheral blood was collected serially from radiation-treated patients at baseline and again at 2 weeks and 4 weeks after SBRT. All patients had renal cell carcinoma with clear cell pathology. The QIAamp DNA Blood Mini Kit (Qiagen) was used to prepare genomic DNA for TCR sequencing. The analyses included just those samples that passed every quality control check. CDR1 ENHRY and CDR2 SYGVKD are derived from the germline V gene. The CDR3 spans 16 residues, from the cysteine through the phenylalanine. Solely the CDR3 DNA is kept, with 48 bases framed from the first base. Trimming accounts for 3 bases at V and 4 bases at J, while the number of junction bases matched to no gene is 7. The immunoSEQ kit was used, according to the manufacturer's recommendations, to generate TCR beta libraries from genomic DNA. Library preparation used a first multiplex PCR with proprietary primers, then a second PCR adding unique barcodes, with bead cleanups after each round. Each sample batch included a kit-provided positive control reaction and a negative control reaction. The final libraries were assessed on an Agilent 4200 TapeStation D1000 ScreenTape, pooled by volume, and quantified by qPCR. Sequencing was performed on an Illumina NextSeq500 using a MidOutput 150-cycle cartridge, with 156 Read1 cycles, 15 Index1 cycles, and the kit custom primers. The pooled library was loaded at about 0.96 pM, and roughly 20% PhiX control was spiked in. The authors' analysis ran thus. Vendor-processed data were analyzed in R, with a clonotype defined as all T cells sharing the same CDR3 nucleotide sequence. For clone abundance analyses, frequencies were normalized to the 10,000 most abundant clones per sample. Public T cell clones, averaging fewer than five per sample, were removed before analysis. Tumor-enriched and baseline blood-enriched clonotypes were defined by at least a 32-fold difference in abundance between compartments. Clonotypes expanded or contracted between blood time points were identified with a beta-binomial differential abundance model. Similarity between tumor and blood repertoires was quantified using the Baroni-Urbani and Buser coefficient, and groups were compared with two-tailed Wilcoxon tests in R. Held by TCRdb, this immuneACCESS table contains in-frame sequences only and omits some clones. Under half of the omission traces to an unresolved V gene where checked; the cause of the rest is unknown. The V and J calls and clone size come from that table; D and trimming were worked out from the DNA. The sample contains more than 20,000 clones, 80% of them found a single time. The top ten constitute around 40% of the sample.

Concerning this clone: The antigen it binds to is not known. The input lacks base qualities; no much larger clone sits a single base away.

The receptor was isolated from a man aged 60 to 75 with renal cell carcinoma. The material sequenced was blood, taken from a patient whose treatment included radiotherapy and nephrectomy. The rearranged segments are TRBV10-3 and TRBJ1-3, and 9 junction bases match TRBD1. DNA sequence: TGTGCCATCAGTGATCAAACAGGGGGCTCCGGAAACACCATATATTTT. This gives the protein CAISDQTGGSGNTIYF.